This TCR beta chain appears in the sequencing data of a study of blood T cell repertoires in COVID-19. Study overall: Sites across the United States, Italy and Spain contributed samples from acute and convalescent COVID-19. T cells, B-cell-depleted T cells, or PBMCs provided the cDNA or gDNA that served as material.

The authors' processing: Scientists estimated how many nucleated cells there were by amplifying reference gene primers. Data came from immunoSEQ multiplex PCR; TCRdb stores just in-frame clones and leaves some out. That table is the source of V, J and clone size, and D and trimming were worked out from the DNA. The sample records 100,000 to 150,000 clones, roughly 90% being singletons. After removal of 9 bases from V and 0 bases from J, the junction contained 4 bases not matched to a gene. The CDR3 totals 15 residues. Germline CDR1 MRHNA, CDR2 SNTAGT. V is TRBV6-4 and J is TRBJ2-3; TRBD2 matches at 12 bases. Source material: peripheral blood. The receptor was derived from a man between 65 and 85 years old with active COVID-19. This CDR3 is CARGLAGMSTDTQYF. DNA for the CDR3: TGTGCCAGAGGACTAGCGGGGATGAGCACAGATACGCAGTATTTT.